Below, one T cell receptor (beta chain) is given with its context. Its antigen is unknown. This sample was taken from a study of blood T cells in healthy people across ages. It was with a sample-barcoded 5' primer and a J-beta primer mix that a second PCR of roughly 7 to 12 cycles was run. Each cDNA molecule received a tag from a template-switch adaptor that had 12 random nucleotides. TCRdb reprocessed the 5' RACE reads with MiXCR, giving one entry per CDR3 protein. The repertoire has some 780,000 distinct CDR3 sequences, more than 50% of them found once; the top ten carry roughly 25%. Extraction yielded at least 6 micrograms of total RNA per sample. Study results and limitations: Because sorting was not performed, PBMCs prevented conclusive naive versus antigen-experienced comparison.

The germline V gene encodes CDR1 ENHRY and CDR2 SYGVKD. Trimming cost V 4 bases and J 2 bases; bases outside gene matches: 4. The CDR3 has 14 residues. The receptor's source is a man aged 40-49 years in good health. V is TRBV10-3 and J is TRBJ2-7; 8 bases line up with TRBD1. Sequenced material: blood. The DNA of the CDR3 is TGTGCCATCAGTGGGACAGGGACCACCTACGAGCAGTACTTC. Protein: CAISGTGTTYEQYF.